What follows are 18 T cell receptor beta chains derived from one specimen sequenced in a study of graft-versus-host responses after intestinal transplantation. Their target antigens are unknown. Libraries were prepared by immunoSEQ multiplex PCR; TCRdb keeps only in-frame clonotypes and omits some of them. The sample includes about 88,000 clones, 90% seen only once; the top ten take less than 0.12%. Source: unstimulated CD4+ T cells sorted from spleen or lymph node cells, taken before intestinal transplant. The source of these receptors is a human donor who received an intestinal transplant.

The rearrangement links TRBV12-5 to TRBJ2-5; D ambiguous. The CDR3 spans 13 residues. The germline gives CDR1 LGHNT, CDR2 FRNRAP. V lost 7 bases and J lost 5, with 14 bases in between. CDR3: CASVGTLGETQYF. The CDR3 DNA is TGTGCTAGTGTAGGCACCCTCGGGGAGACCCAGTACTTC.

J is TRBJ1-1 and V is TRBV21-1; the D call TRBD1 from the table was never checked on the DNA. TRBV21-1 is recorded as a pseudogene. The length of the CDR3 is 17 residues. DNA of the CDR3: TGTGCCAGCAGCAATCCCCCCCAGGGGTGTGGGAACACTGAAGCTTTCTTT. It specifies CASSNPPQGCGNTEAFF.

This chain uses TRBV7-8 with TRBJ2-7, with 8 nucleotides matching TRBD1. Germline V gene data show CDR1 as SGHVS and CDR2 as FQNEAQ. This CDR3 comprises 16 residues. Trimming cost V 1 base and J 0 bases; bases outside gene matches: 5. The DNA of the CDR3 is TGTGCCAGCAGCTTAGGCCGGACAGGGAGCTCCTACGAGCAGTACTTC. Protein sequence: CASSLGRTGSSYEQYF. Variable domain in full (rest from reference TRBV7-8 and TRBJ2-7): GAGVSQSPRYKVAKRGQDVALRCDPISGHVSLFWYQQALGQGPEFLTYFQNEAQLDKSGLPSDRFFAERPEGSVSTLKIQRTQQEDSAVYLCASSLGRTGSSYEQYFGPGTRLTVT.

The V call is TRBV10-2, the J call TRBJ2-7; 12 bases map to TRBD2. CDR3 length equals 15 residues. The germline gives CDR1 WSHSY, CDR2 SAAADI. With V trimmed by 6 bases and J by 0 bases, 3 bases remained unmatched. The chain's CDR3 is CASRLAGGPSYEQYF. The CDR3, as DNA: TGCGCCAGCAGACTAGCGGGGGGCCCCTCCTACGAGCAGTACTTC.

The chain is built from TRBV12-5 and TRBJ1-6; 7 nucleotides agree with TRBD1. V dropped 3 bases and J dropped 9; count of bases not matched to a gene: 5. The V gene's germline CDR1 is LGHNT and CDR2 FRNRAP. The CDR3 is 14 amino acids. The CDR3 spells CASGLDRVGSPLHF. CDR3 bases: TGTGCTAGTGGTTTAGACAGGGTGGGTTCACCCCTCCACTTT.

The V and J genes are TRBV9 and TRBJ1-6; TRBD1 might be the D (6 bases). The germline V gene has CDR1 SGDLS and CDR2 YYNGEE. V was cut by 0 bases and J by 9 bases, with 16 bases left in between. The CDR3 is 16 residues long. The CDR3 nucleotides read TGTGCCAGCAGCGTAGGGGGGACACGCGCCCCTTCACCCCTCCACTTT. Translated, it gives CASSVGGTRAPSPLHF.

This clone has only one observation. The chain couples TRBV19 to TRBJ1-2; tentatively, D is TRBD1 (5 bases). Trimming cost V 7 bases and J 0 bases, with 18 bases left between them. This CDR3 contains 16 residues. Germline CDR1 is LNHDA and CDR2 is SQIVND (reference sequence). The chain's CDR3 is CASMALYRGANYGYTF. The DNA of the CDR3 is TGTGCCAGTATGGCGCTCTACCGGGGGGCTAACTATGGCTACACCTTC.

A remark on this clone: An end of the junction does not agree with germline; a read error may underlie this. The CDR3 coding sequence is TGTGCTAGCAGCTTAGGAACAGGGGGCGGGAAAGAGACCCAGTACTTC. This gives the protein CASSLGTGGGKETQYF. This chain joins TRBV7-7 and TRBJ2-5; 9 nucleotides agree with TRBD1. Germline V gene lookup returns CDR1 SSHAT and CDR2 FNYEAQ (reference sequence). This CDR3 has 16 amino acids.

The genes are TRBV10-1 and TRBJ2-2; TRBD2 agrees at 13 bases. This CDR3 spans 17 amino acids. The germline V gene encodes CDR1 WNHNN and CDR2 SYGVQD (reference sequence). The V segment lost 6 bases and the J segment 5 bases; nucleotides outside the gene matches: 9. The CDR3 spells CASSRTSGGPRTGELFF. The CDR3 nucleotides are TGCGCCAGCAGCCGGACTAGCGGGGGACCCAGGACCGGGGAGCTGTTTTTT.

This chain connects TRBV6-5 to TRBJ1-2, with a possible D match to TRBD1 (5 bases). CDR1 is MNHEY and CDR2 is SVGAGI in the germline V gene. With 8 bases removed from V and 5 bases from J, the gap between germline ends came to 9 bases. The CDR3 runs 11 residues. In DNA, the CDR3 is TGTGCCAGCGGAACAGGATATGGCTACACCTTC. It codes for CASGTGYGYTF.

This clone turned up a few times. The chain combines TRBV6-5 with TRBJ1-5; D call uncertain. In germline, CDR1 is MNHEY, CDR2 SVGAGI. The CDR3 spans 13 residues. The germline V and J ends were trimmed by 2 bases and 6 bases, with 8 bases remaining between them. CDR3 residues: CASSYEVGQPQHF. The CDR3 DNA reads as TGTGCCAGCAGTTACGAGGTGGGTCAGCCCCAGCATTTT.

The gene calls are TRBV6-1 and TRBJ2-3; no firm D call. Deletions cut 4 bases from V and 4 bases from J, with 15 bases between. The CDR3 covers 15 residues. Germline V gene lookup returns CDR1 MNHNS and CDR2 SASEGT. The CDR3 loop reads CASSAINSRADTQYF. In DNA, the CDR3 is TGTGCCAGCAGTGCCATTAATAGTCGGGCAGATACGCAGTATTTT.

The chain joins TRBV7-8 to TRBJ2-1; 9 bases align to TRBD1. The CDR3 covers 13 residues. Germline CDR1 SGHVS, CDR2 FQNEAQ. The V segment lost 5 bases and the J segment 7 bases; nucleotides outside the gene matches: 3. The CDR3 region is CASSPGTGNEQFF. As DNA, the CDR3 is TGTGCCAGCAGCCCCGGGACAGGGAATGAGCAGTTCTTC. The whole variable domain, filled in from reference TRBV7-8 and TRBJ2-1, reads GAGVSQSPRYKVAKRGQDVALRCDPISGHVSLFWYQQALGQGPEFLTYFQNEAQLDKSGLPSDRFFAERPEGSVSTLKIQRTQQEDSAVYLCASSPGTGNEQFFGPGTRLTVL.

The rearrangement uses TRBV18 and TRBJ2-7, with 8 bases fitting TRBD1. Trimming cost V 6 bases and J 2 bases; bases outside gene matches: 3. The CDR3 length is 13 residues. CDR1 and CDR2 (germline): KGHSH, LQKENI. CDR3 loop: CASSQDRAYEQYF. CDR3 DNA: TGTGCCAGCTCCCAGGACAGGGCCTACGAGCAGTACTTC.

The chain is built from TRBV18 and TRBJ1-1; 9 positions match TRBD1. From germline, CDR1 is KGHSH and CDR2 LQKENI. V lost 4 bases and J lost 0; bases outside the gene matches: 27. The CDR3 is 23 amino acids. CDR3 bases: TGTGCCAGCTCACAAACCACAGGGGGCGGCTGGTTCGGGGCCACCACCGTGAACACTGAAGCTTTCTTT. Encoded protein: CASSQTTGGGWFGATTVNTEAFF. The variable domain in full, completed from reference TRBV18 and TRBJ1-1, reads NAGVMQNPRHLVRRRGQEARLRCSPMKGHSHVYWYRQLPEEGLKFMVYLQKENIIDESGMPKERFSAEFPKEGPSILRIQQVVRGDSAAYFCASSQTTGGGWFGATTVNTEAFFGQGTRLTVV.

This rearrangement joins TRBV19 to TRBJ2-3; 9 bases line up with TRBD1. The CDR3 is 15 amino acids. Germline V gene sequence: CDR1 LNHDA, CDR2 SQIVND (reference sequence). The ends lost 10 bases at V and 6 bases at J; junction bases unmatched: 14. CDR3 in DNA: TGTGCCACCTCGAGGGCGACAGGGGGATTGGATACGCAGTATTTT. As protein: CATSRATGGLDTQYF.

This chain uses TRBV9 with TRBJ1-2, with D perhaps matching TRBD1 (6 bases). The V gene's germline CDR1 is SGDLS and CDR2 YYNGEE. The CDR3 loop spans 14 amino acids. Trimming pared 4 bases from V and 0 bases from J, leaving 10 bases between. CDR3 in amino acids: CASSYGQSNYGYTF. CDR3 DNA: TGTGCCAGCAGCTACGGACAGTCTAACTATGGCTACACCTTC.

This chain joins TRBV5-4 and TRBJ1-1; no reliable D call. The CDR3 spans 13 residues. V was shortened by 6 bases and J by 0 bases, with 9 bases between the two germline ends. From germline, CDR1 is SGHNT and CDR2 YYREEE (reference sequence). CDR3: CASTKALNTEAFF. CDR3 bases: TGTGCCAGCACCAAAGCACTGAACACTGAAGCTTTCTTT.